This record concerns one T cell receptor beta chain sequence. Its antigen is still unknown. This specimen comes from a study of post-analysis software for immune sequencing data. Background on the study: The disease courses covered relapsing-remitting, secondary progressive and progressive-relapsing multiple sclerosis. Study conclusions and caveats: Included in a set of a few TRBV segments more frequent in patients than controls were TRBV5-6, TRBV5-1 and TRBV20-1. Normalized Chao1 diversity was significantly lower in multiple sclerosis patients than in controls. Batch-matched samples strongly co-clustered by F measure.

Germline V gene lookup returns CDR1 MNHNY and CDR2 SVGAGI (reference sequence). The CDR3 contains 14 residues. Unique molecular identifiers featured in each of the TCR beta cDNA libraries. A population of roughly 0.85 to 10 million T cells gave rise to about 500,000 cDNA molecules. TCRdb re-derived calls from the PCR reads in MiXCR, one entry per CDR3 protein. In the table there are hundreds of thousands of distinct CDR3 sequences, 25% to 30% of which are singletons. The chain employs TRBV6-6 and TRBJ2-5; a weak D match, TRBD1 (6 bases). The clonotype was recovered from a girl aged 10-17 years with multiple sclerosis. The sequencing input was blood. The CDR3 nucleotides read TGTGCTGGGGCCAGGGGCCCCAGTGTAGAGACCCAGTACTTC. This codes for CAGARGPSVETQYF.